One and the same sample provided the 4 T cell receptor beta chains below, sequenced in a study of blood T cells in healthy people across ages. For the second PCR, which ran for 7 to 11 cycles, a sample-barcoded 5' primer and a J-beta primer mix were used. MiXCR, run by TCRdb on the 5' RACE reads, gives a single entry per CDR3 protein. Of approximately 690,000 distinct CDR3 sequences in the sample, under 70% were seen once. Sequencing was carried out using blood. The receptor set was obtained from a man in his 60s in good health.

V gene TRBV19 combines with J gene TRBJ1-2; D unclear. Trimming took 4 bases from V and 7 from J, leaving 13 bases between them. Germline loops: CDR1 LNHDA, CDR2 SQIVND (reference sequence). CDR3 length equals 13 residues. The CDR3 region is CASSTGWEGGYTF. CDR3 bases: TGTGCCAGTAGTACCGGTTGGGAGGGTGGCTACACCTTC.

This clonotype was seen just once. This chain links TRBV20-1 with TRBJ2-1; tentative D call: TRBD1 (5 bases). Germline V lookup: CDR1 DFQATT, CDR2 SNEGSKA (reference sequence). This CDR3 is 16 amino acids long. V lost 0 bases, J lost 1 base, and 13 bases lay in between. This CDR3 is CSARDRARGSYNEQFF. CDR3 coding DNA: TGCAGTGCTAGAGATCGGGCTAGGGGATCCTACAATGAGCAGTTCTTC.

V gene TRBV28 combines with J gene TRBJ1-1, with no clear D. CDR1 is MDHEN, CDR2 SYDVKM, per germline. V gave up 3 bases and J gave up 11 bases, with 10 bases separating them. The CDR3 spans 11 residues. CDR3 DNA sequence: TGTGCCAGCAGTTTTGGCCCGGGGGCTTTCTTT. Its protein is CASSFGPGAFF.

This clonotype was seen ten or more times. V gene TRBV28 combines with J gene TRBJ2-5; D not resolved. V dropped 6 bases and J dropped 1 base, with 6 bases sitting between them. CDR1 MDHEN and CDR2 SYDVKM come from the germline V gene. The CDR3 runs to 12 residues. CDR3 residues: CASRGSQETQYF. The DNA for the CDR3 is TGTGCCAGCAGGGGTAGCCAAGAGACCCAGTACTTC. Full variable domain (missing parts from reference TRBV28 and TRBJ2-5): DVKVTQSSRYLVKRTGEKVFLECVQDMDHENMFWYRQDPGLGLRLIYFSYDVKMKEKGDIPEGYSVSREKKERFSLILESASTNQTSMYLCASRGSQETQYFGPGTRLLVL.